The clone carrying this T cell receptor beta chain appeared a single time. Germline CDR1 SGHTA, CDR2 FQGNSA. V lost 5 bases, J lost 7 bases, and 7 bases stayed unmatched. This CDR3 spans 15 amino acids. Sequenced patients had shown CD8+CD57+ cell expansion by flow cytometry. Severe acquired aplastic anemia affected all patients. This sample was taken from a study of CD8+CD57+ T cells in acquired aplastic anemia. TCR beta VDJ and CDR3 profiles were obtained from a genomic DNA template. TCRdb redid the calling of the reads with MiXCR, one entry per CDR3 protein. The sample yields under 200,000 distinct CDR3 sequences, 45% to 55% seen once.

Sequencing was performed on sorted CD4+, CD8+, or CD8+CD57+ T cells (not recorded which) from PBMCs. The rearrangement links TRBV7-2 to TRBJ1-6, with TRBD1 matching 8 bases. The clonotype originates from a human donor with aplastic anemia. CDR3 DNA: TGTGCCAGCAGCCCGAGACAGGGGTCGAATTCACCCCTCCACTTT. This gives the protein CASSPRQGSNSPLHF. Variable domain in full (rest from reference TRBV7-2 and TRBJ1-6): GAGVSQSPSNKVTEKGKDVELRCDPISGHTALYWYRQSLGQGLEFLIYFQGNSAPDKSGLPSDRFSAERTGGSVSTLTIQRTQQEDSAVYLCASSPRQGSNSPLHFGNGTRLTVT.